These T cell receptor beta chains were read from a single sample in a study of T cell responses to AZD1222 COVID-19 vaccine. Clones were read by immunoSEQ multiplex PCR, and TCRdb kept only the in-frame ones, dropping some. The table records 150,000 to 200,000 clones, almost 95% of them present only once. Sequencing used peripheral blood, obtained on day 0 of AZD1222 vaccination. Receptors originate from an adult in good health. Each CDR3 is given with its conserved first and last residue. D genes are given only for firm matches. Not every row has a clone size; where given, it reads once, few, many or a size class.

cdr3_aa: CASSSRQGAGGNTIYF; cdr3_nt: TGTGCCAGCAGCTCAAGACAGGGGGCGGGTGGAAACACCATATATTTT; clone_size: .; d_call: TRBD1; v_call: TRBV7-2; j_call: TRBJ1-3
cdr3_aa: CASSFSGGSDTQYF; cdr3_nt: TGTGCCAGCAGTTTTTCGGGAGGCAGTGATACGCAGTATTTT; clone_size: .; d_call: TRBD2; v_call: TRBV27; j_call: TRBJ2-3
cdr3_aa: CASSNPIARGGYGYTF; cdr3_nt: TGTGCCAGTAGTAACCCTATAGCACGAGGCGGCTATGGCTACACCTTC; clone_size: .; d_call: .; v_call: TRBV19; j_call: TRBJ1-2
cdr3_aa: CAWSPFREQYF; cdr3_nt: TGTGCCTGGAGTCCCTTCCGCGAGCAGTACTTC; clone_size: .; d_call: .; v_call: TRBV30; j_call: TRBJ2-7
cdr3_aa: CASSGSAYNEQFF; cdr3_nt: TGTGCCAGTAGCGGGAGCGCCTACAATGAGCAGTTCTTC; clone_size: .; d_call: .; v_call: TRBV19; j_call: TRBJ2-1
cdr3_aa: CASSQEGTGRPYEKLFF; cdr3_nt: TGCGCCAGCAGCCAAGAGGGGACAGGGAGACCTTATGAAAAACTGTTTTTT; clone_size: once; d_call: TRBD1; v_call: TRBV4-1; j_call: TRBJ1-4
cdr3_aa: CASTGGYGYTF; cdr3_nt: TGTGCCAGCACGGGGGGCTATGGCTACACCTTC; clone_size: .; d_call: .; v_call: TRBV5-8; j_call: TRBJ1-2
cdr3_aa: CASSSPRLAERRDEQYF; cdr3_nt: TGTGCCAGCAGTTCCCCCAGACTAGCGGAGCGTAGGGACGAGCAGTACTTC; clone_size: .; d_call: TRBD2; v_call: TRBV28; j_call: TRBJ2-7
cdr3_aa: CASSWIQGGYEQYF; cdr3_nt: TGTGCCAGCAGTTGGATACAGGGTGGATACGAGCAGTACTTC; clone_size: .; d_call: .; v_call: TRBV6-5; j_call: TRBJ2-7
cdr3_aa: CASSSYGYTF; cdr3_nt: TGTGCCAGCAGTTCATATGGCTACACCTTC; clone_size: .; d_call: .; v_call: TRBV28; j_call: TRBJ1-2
cdr3_aa: CASSQASGRAYEQYF; cdr3_nt: TGTGCCAGCAGCCAGGCTAGCGGGAGGGCCTACGAGCAGTACTTC; clone_size: .; d_call: TRBD2; v_call: TRBV3-1/TRBV3-2; j_call: TRBJ2-7
cdr3_aa: CAIQGTNSGNTIYF; cdr3_nt: TGTGCCATCCAGGGGACTAACTCTGGAAACACCATATATTTT; clone_size: .; d_call: .; v_call: TRBV10-3; j_call: TRBJ1-3
cdr3_aa: CASSFPGQGSGGYTF; cdr3_nt: TGTGCCAGCAGCTTCCCGGGACAGGGGTCGGGTGGCTACACCTTC; clone_size: once; d_call: TRBD1; v_call: TRBV7-9; j_call: TRBJ1-2
cdr3_aa: CASSLGDGTEAFF; cdr3_nt: TGTGCCAGCAGTTTGGGGGACGGCACTGAAGCTTTCTTT; clone_size: .; d_call: .; v_call: TRBV12-3/TRBV12-4; j_call: TRBJ1-1
cdr3_aa: CASSEGVSYEQYF; cdr3_nt: TGCGCCAGCAGCGAGGGAGTCTCCTACGAGCAGTACTTC; clone_size: .; d_call: .; v_call: TRBV4-1; j_call: TRBJ2-7
cdr3_aa: CASSVASMGTSGSTDTQYF; cdr3_nt: TGTGCCAGCAGCGTAGCTTCAATGGGGACTAGCGGTAGCACAGATACGCAGTATTTT; clone_size: .; d_call: TRBD2; v_call: TRBV9; j_call: TRBJ2-3
cdr3_aa: CASGAGRSYEQYF; cdr3_nt: TGTGCCAGCGGAGCGGGAAGGTCCTACGAGCAGTACTTC; clone_size: .; d_call: TRBD2; v_call: TRBV5-6; j_call: TRBJ2-7
cdr3_aa: CASSLRDYNEQFF; cdr3_nt: TGTGCCAGCAGCCTACGGGACTACAATGAGCAGTTCTTC; clone_size: .; d_call: .; v_call: TRBV9; j_call: TRBJ2-1
cdr3_aa: CASSSRTGESYEQYF; cdr3_nt: TGTGCCAGCAGCTCCCGGACAGGGGAATCCTACGAGCAGTACTTC; clone_size: .; d_call: TRBD1; v_call: TRBV7-6; j_call: TRBJ2-7
cdr3_aa: CASSTGLAETQYF; cdr3_nt: TGCGCCAGCAGCACCGGACTAGCGGAGACCCAGTACTTC; clone_size: .; d_call: TRBD2; v_call: TRBV5-1; j_call: TRBJ2-5
cdr3_aa: CASSQELAGGPYYEQYF; cdr3_nt: TGTGCCAGCAGCCAAGAACTAGCGGGAGGGCCTTACTACGAGCAGTACTTC; clone_size: .; d_call: TRBD2; v_call: TRBV14; j_call: TRBJ2-7
cdr3_aa: CASSSGGLALTTGELFF; cdr3_nt: TGTGCCAGCAGCTCCGGAGGACTAGCGCTAACCACCGGGGAGCTGTTTTTT; clone_size: .; d_call: TRBD2; v_call: TRBV5-4; j_call: TRBJ2-2
cdr3_aa: CASSAPGQNLSYEQYF; cdr3_nt: TGTGCCAGCAGTGCTCCGGGACAGAACCTCTCCTACGAGCAGTACTTC; clone_size: .; d_call: TRBD1; v_call: TRBV6-4; j_call: TRBJ2-7
cdr3_aa: CASSLPGQGAHGYTF; cdr3_nt: TGTGCCAGCAGCTTGCCGGGACAGGGGGCGCACGGCTACACCTTC; clone_size: .; d_call: TRBD1; v_call: TRBV5-6; j_call: TRBJ1-2
cdr3_aa: CAISLLAGPSYEQYF; cdr3_nt: TGTGCCATCAGCCTTCTAGCGGGACCCTCCTACGAGCAGTACTTC; clone_size: .; d_call: TRBD2; v_call: TRBV10-3; j_call: TRBJ2-7
cdr3_aa: CASKPPVGPYNSPLHF; cdr3_nt: TGCGCCAGCAAGCCCCCTGTGGGCCCCTATAATTCACCCCTCCACTTT; clone_size: .; d_call: .; v_call: TRBV23-1; j_call: TRBJ1-6
cdr3_aa: CASRTGAVASEQYF; cdr3_nt: TGCGCCAGCAGAACGGGGGCAGTAGCATCCGAGCAGTACTTC; clone_size: .; d_call: .; v_call: TRBV10-2; j_call: TRBJ2-7
cdr3_aa: CATSDTLNEQFF; cdr3_nt: TGTGCCACCAGTGATACACTAAATGAGCAGTTCTTC; clone_size: .; d_call: .; v_call: TRBV24-1; j_call: TRBJ2-1
cdr3_aa: CASSLFPLNSNQPQHF; cdr3_nt: TGTGCCAGCAGTTTATTCCCCCTTAATAGCAATCAGCCCCAGCATTTT; clone_size: .; d_call: .; v_call: TRBV28; j_call: TRBJ1-5
cdr3_aa: CATSREPGTRLYEQYF; cdr3_nt: TGTGCCACCAGCAGAGAGCCCGGGACTAGACTCTACGAGCAGTACTTC; clone_size: .; d_call: TRBD2; v_call: TRBV15; j_call: TRBJ2-7
cdr3_aa: CASSYFTGYEQYF; cdr3_nt: TGTGCCAGCAGTTACTTCACAGGTTACGAGCAGTACTTC; clone_size: .; d_call: .; v_call: TRBV6-2/TRBV6-3; j_call: TRBJ2-7
cdr3_aa: CASSFRAGELFF; cdr3_nt: TGTGCCAGCAGTTTTCGAGCCGGGGAGCTGTTTTTT; clone_size: .; d_call: .; v_call: TRBV27; j_call: TRBJ2-2
cdr3_aa: CASAPGIYQPQHF; cdr3_nt: TGTGCCAGCGCTCCAGGGATTTATCAGCCCCAGCATTTT; clone_size: .; d_call: .; v_call: TRBV27; j_call: TRBJ1-5
cdr3_aa: CASDEPPDEQYF; cdr3_nt: TGTGCCAGCGACGAACCCCCGGACGAGCAGTACTTC; clone_size: .; d_call: .; v_call: TRBV6-6; j_call: TRBJ2-7
cdr3_aa: CASSKSIGRGARYGYTF; cdr3_nt: TGTGCCAGCAGCAAAAGTATTGGGCGGGGGGCTCGGTATGGCTACACCTTC; clone_size: .; d_call: .; v_call: TRBV21-1; j_call: TRBJ1-2
cdr3_aa: CSAIRGSGNQETQYF; cdr3_nt: TGCAGCGCCATACGAGGTTCAGGGAACCAAGAGACCCAGTACTTC; clone_size: .; d_call: .; v_call: TRBV29-1; j_call: TRBJ2-5
cdr3_aa: CASSWGQGAGDEQFF; cdr3_nt: TGTGCCAGCAGCTGGGGACAGGGGGCTGGGGATGAGCAGTTCTTC; clone_size: .; d_call: TRBD1; v_call: TRBV7-3; j_call: TRBJ2-1